This entry lists 29 T cell receptor beta chains sequenced from one sample in a study of yellow fever vaccine responses in identical twins. TCRdb redid the calling of the RT-PCR reads with MiXCR, one entry per CDR3 protein. The table lists around 3,500 distinct CDR3 sequences, more than 70% of them singletons. The specimen comprised T cells from blood (PBMCs), unsorted or a sorted subset (not recorded which), sampled before or after yellow fever vaccination (not recorded which). The origin of the receptors is a woman aged 18-30 years who received the yellow fever vaccine.

This chain joins TRBV29-1 and TRBJ2-3; no definite D call. The CDR3 spans 10 residues. The germline V gene encodes CDR1 SQVTM and CDR2 ANQGSEA. Trimming shortened V by 7 bases and J by 5 bases, and 7 bases separated the two germline ends. The CDR3 region is CSASLDTQYF. CDR3 bases: TGCAGCGCATCGTTAGATACGCAGTATTTT.

The chain recombines TRBV18 with TRBJ2-3; 8 bases map to TRBD2. This CDR3 is 16 amino acids long. V lost 6 bases, J lost 6 bases, and 14 bases stayed unmatched. CDR1 is KGHSH and CDR2 is LQKENI in the germline V gene. CDR3 DNA: TGTGCCAGCTCGCCTAATGTTGATAGCGGGGCGGATACGCAGTATTTT. It encodes CASSPNVDSGADTQYF.

The chain employs TRBV18 and TRBJ2-7; 12 bases match TRBD2. The J segment lost 3 bases and the V segment lost 3 bases, leaving 9 bases of the junction unmatched. Germline loops: CDR1 KGHSH, CDR2 LQKENI. The CDR3 spans 17 residues. The CDR3 spells CASSPLAGGRDGYEQYF. The CDR3, as DNA: TGTGCCAGCTCACCGCTAGCGGGGGGGCGAGACGGCTACGAGCAGTACTTC.

The chain's CDR3 is CSVMGTGDTDTQYF. The CDR3 DNA is TGCAGCGTGATGGGCACGGGGGACACAGATACGCAGTATTTT. The chain carries TRBV29-1 and TRBJ2-3, with TRBD2 as a possible D gene (6 bases). CDR1 is SQVTM and CDR2 is ANQGSEA in the germline V gene. The CDR3 has 14 residues. The V end was cut by 6 bases, the J end by 2 bases, with 15 bases between.

The chain carries TRBV7-2 and TRBJ2-7, with no clear D. The CDR3 length is 12 residues. The germline CDR1 and CDR2 sequences are SGHTA and FQGNSA. Trimming cost V 5 bases and J 6 bases, with 11 bases left between them. CDR3 sequence reads: CASSLILGEQYF. CDR3 DNA sequence: TGTGCCAGCAGCCTAATCTTGGGCGAGCAGTACTTC.

The V call is TRBV11-1, the J call TRBJ2-5; D might be TRBD2 (7 bases). Trimming took 5 bases from V and 1 from J, leaving 14 bases between them. CDR1 is SGHAT, CDR2 FQDESV, per germline (reference sequence). CDR3 length equals 15 residues. The CDR3 reads CASSQGRGLQETQYF. For the CDR3, the DNA is TGTGCCAGCAGCCAGGGGAGGGGCCTCCAAGAGACCCAGTACTTC. The full variable domain, in which reference TRBV11-1 and TRBJ2-5 provide the parts outside the CDR3, is EAEVAQSPRYKITEKSQAVAFWCDPISGHATLYWYRQILGQGPELLVQFQDESVVDDSQLPKDRFSAERLKGVDSTLKIQPAELGDSAMYLCASSQGRGLQETQYFGPGTRLLVL.

V usage is TRBV19 and J usage is TRBJ2-2; no definite D call. Trimming removed 7 bases at V and 0 bases at J, with 15 bases between. Germline-derived CDR1 and CDR2 are LNHDA and SQIVND (reference sequence). The length of the CDR3 is 16 residues. The CDR3 is CASKPSALANTGELFF. The CDR3, as DNA: TGTGCCAGTAAGCCCTCCGCCCTCGCGAACACCGGGGAGCTGTTTTTT. The full variable domain, its missing parts supplied by reference TRBV19 and TRBJ2-2, is DGGITQSPKYLFRKEGQNVTLSCEQNLNHDAMYWYRQDPGQGLRLIYYSQIVNDFQKGDIAEGYSVSREKKESFPLTVTSAQKNPTAFYLCASKPSALANTGELFFGEGSRLTVL.

The V gene is TRBV4-2, the J gene TRBJ1-1; D is undetermined. V lost 4 bases to trimming and J lost 3 bases, with 12 bases between them. CDR1 and CDR2 from the germline V gene are LGHNA and YNFKEQ. The CDR3 is 14 residues long. The CDR3 loop is CASSPRVTDTEAFF. For the CDR3, the DNA is TGTGCCAGCAGCCCCCGGGTAACAGACACTGAAGCTTTCTTT.

The chain combines TRBV7-2 with TRBJ2-7; no clear D gene. Germline V gene data show CDR1 as SGHTA and CDR2 as FQGNSA. V lost 5 bases and J 2 bases, leaving 7 bases between the germline ends. CDR3 length equals 12 residues. For the CDR3, the DNA is TGTGCCAGCAGCGACCGGCCCTACGAGCAGTACTTC. It translates to CASSDRPYEQYF.

The V call is TRBV12-3 or TRBV12-4, the J call TRBJ2-7, with D possibly being TRBD1 (5 bases). The length of the CDR3 is 14 residues. V was pared by 3 bases and J by 6 bases, with 15 bases between. The CDR3 region is CASSFQGLVSEQYF. The CDR3 DNA is TGTGCCAGCAGTTTCCAGGGTCTTGTTTCCGAGCAGTACTTC.

As DNA, the CDR3 is TGTGCCAGCAGCCCCTGGGACATCACGGCCGGGGAGCTGTTTTTT. Amino acid sequence: CASSPWDITAGELFF. The chain couples TRBV13 to TRBJ2-2; TRBD1 might be the D (6 bases). V was cut by 5 bases and J by 6 bases, with 16 bases left in between. The CDR3 is 15 amino acids. The germline V gene has CDR1 PRHDT and CDR2 FYEKMQ (reference sequence).

The gene calls are TRBV9 and TRBJ2-5; D may be TRBD2 (5 bases). This CDR3 region has 12 residues. CDR1 and CDR2 from the germline V gene are SGDLS and YYNGEE. Trimming cost V 4 bases and J 7 bases, with 11 bases left between them. The CDR3 DNA reads as TGTGCCAGCAGCCCCCTTGAGGGGACCCAGTACTTC. It codes for CASSPLEGTQYF.

The sample holds one count of this clonotype. The chain is built from TRBV11-3 and TRBJ2-7, with 8 bases identical to TRBD1. Trimming cost V 2 bases and J 1 base; bases outside gene matches: 7. Germline lookup yields CDR1 SGHNT and CDR2 YENEEA. This CDR3 is 16 amino acids long. The CDR3 sequence: CASSLQGTGASYEQYF. The CDR3, as DNA: TGTGCCAGCAGCTTACAAGGGACAGGCGCATCCTACGAGCAGTACTTC.

The gene calls are TRBV4-1 and TRBJ1-6; a possible D gene is TRBD1 (5 bases). The germline V gene encodes CDR1 MGHRA and CDR2 YSYEKL. V lost 1 base to trimming and J lost 9 bases, with 7 bases between them. This CDR3 is 13 amino acids long. The CDR3 protein is CASSQVQGSPLHF. For the CDR3, the DNA is TGCGCCAGCAGCCAAGTTCAGGGTTCACCCCTCCACTTT.

The chain uses TRBV11-1 and TRBJ2-3, with D unclear. The CDR3 has 11 amino acids. Per germline, CDR1 SGHAT and CDR2 FQDESV (reference sequence). Between the trimmed V and J ends, which lost 3 bases and 6 bases, there was a span of 4 bases. The CDR3 protein is CASSLTDTQYF. DNA for the CDR3: TGTGCCAGCAGCTTGACTGATACGCAGTATTTT.

The rearrangement links TRBV11-3 to TRBJ2-2; D remains unclear. CDR1 is SGHNT, CDR2 YENEEA, per germline. The CDR3 loop spans 14 amino acids. Trimming took 0 bases from V and 6 from J, leaving 8 bases between them. CDR3 sequence: CASSLDSQSGELFF. In DNA form, the CDR3 reads TGTGCCAGCAGCTTAGATTCACAGTCCGGGGAGCTGTTTTTT.

The table lists this clonotype with a few counts. The junction and the germline gene differ at one end; a read error may be behind it. The chain combines TRBV11-2 with TRBJ2-1, with D unresolved. There are 14 residues in the CDR3. The germline V gene encodes CDR1 SGHAT and CDR2 FQNNGV. DNA for the CDR3: TGTGCCAGTAGCTCCGTGGGTGATCGAGATGAGCAGTTCTTC. It encodes CASSSVGDRDEQFF.

The rearrangement uses TRBV11-3 and TRBJ2-7; D may match TRBD1 or TRBD2 (6 bases each). The CDR3 extends over 14 amino acids. The germline CDR1 and CDR2 sequences are SGHNT and YENEEA. The V end lost 5 bases, the J end lost 4 bases, and 15 bases lay between the germline ends. CDR3 in amino acids: CASSTRTGRYEQYF. CDR3 bases: TGTGCCAGCAGCACCCGCACAGGGAGGTACGAGCAGTACTTC.

The V gene is TRBV5-1, the J gene TRBJ2-1; D possibly corresponds to TRBD2 (5 bases). CDR1 SGHRS and CDR2 YFSETQ come from the germline V gene. The CDR3 runs to 15 residues. V gave up 4 bases and J gave up 0 bases, with 11 bases separating them. The CDR3 is CASSPLEGSYNEQFF. The DNA of the CDR3 is TGCGCCAGCAGCCCCCTTGAGGGCTCCTACAATGAGCAGTTCTTC.

This chain uses TRBV6-5 with TRBJ1-2; TRBD1 is a possible D gene (6 bases). CDR1 is MNHEY, CDR2 SVGAGI, per germline. This CDR3 has 15 amino acids. V lost 0 bases to trimming and J lost 2 bases, with 10 bases between them. The CDR3: CASSYSPRGNYGYTF. As DNA, the CDR3 is TGTGCCAGCAGTTACTCACCGAGGGGGAACTATGGCTACACCTTC.

The V call is TRBV20-1, the J call TRBJ2-7; D call uncertain. The V end was cut by 4 bases, the J end by 4 bases, with 11 bases between. The CDR3 runs 12 residues. Germline V lookup: CDR1 DFQATT, CDR2 SNEGSKA (reference sequence). CDR3 coding DNA: TGCAGTGCTACCACGGCCCCTTACGAGCAGTACTTC. This codes for CSATTAPYEQYF.

The rearrangement joins TRBV2 to TRBJ2-7; D unclear. This CDR3 has 10 amino acids. Germline loops: CDR1 SNHLY, CDR2 FYNNEI. Deletions cut 6 bases from V and 3 bases from J, with 3 bases between. The CDR3 region has the DNA TGTGCCAGCAGAAACTACGAGCAGTACTTC. Protein product: CASRNYEQYF.

The chain uses TRBV11-1 and TRBJ2-5, with a possible D match to TRBD1 (6 bases). Germline CDR1 is SGHAT and CDR2 is FQDESV (reference sequence). CDR3 length equals 13 residues. With 3 bases removed from V and 4 bases from J, the gap between germline ends came to 9 bases. The CDR3 nucleotides read TGTGCCAGCAGCTTCGGCAGGGGAGAGACCCAGTACTTC. This sequence encodes CASSFGRGETQYF.

This clonotype occurred once. V and J are TRBV7-2 and TRBJ2-7; perhaps D is TRBD1 or TRBD2 (5 bases each). This CDR3 has 15 amino acids. Germline CDR1 reads SGHTA; CDR2 reads FQGNSA. V lost 3 bases, J lost 0 bases, and 12 bases lay in between. CDR3 sequence: CASSFGDGSSYEQYF. CDR3 DNA sequence: TGTGCCAGCAGCTTCGGGGACGGTAGCTCCTACGAGCAGTACTTC.

The gene calls are TRBV5-1 and TRBJ1-1; D remains unclear. This CDR3 is built from 14 residues. Per the germline V gene, CDR1 is SGHRS and CDR2 is YFSETQ. The ends were cut back, 0 bases at V and 1 base at J, with 7 bases in the middle. CDR3: CASSLEDGNTEAFF. In DNA, the CDR3 is TGCGCCAGCAGCTTGGAGGACGGGAACACTGAAGCTTTCTTT.

This clonotype was observed a handful of times. V and J are TRBV19 and TRBJ2-1, with D possibly being TRBD2 (6 bases). V was trimmed by 6 bases and J by 0 bases, leaving 12 bases between them. The CDR3 spans 15 residues. Germline-derived CDR1 and CDR2 are LNHDA and SQIVND (reference sequence). CDR3 sequence (DNA): TGTGCCAGTAGCCGTGGGGGGAGCTCCTACAATGAGCAGTTCTTC. Its protein product is CASSRGGSSYNEQFF.

The J gene is TRBJ2-1, the V gene TRBV6-1; D uncertain. CDR3 length: 11 residues. Trimming left V 3 bases short and J 10 bases short, with 7 bases between. Germline assignment: CDR1 MNHNS and CDR2 SASEGT. CDR3 in amino acids: CASSDLYEQFF. Here the CDR3 DNA reads TGTGCCAGCAGTGACTTATACGAGCAGTTCTTC.

The V call is TRBV11-1, the J call TRBJ2-3, with 7 bases matching TRBD1. After removal of 2 bases from V and 4 bases from J, the junction contained 3 bases not matched to a gene. Germline CDR1 SGHAT, CDR2 FQDESV (reference sequence). There are 14 residues in the CDR3. CDR3 DNA: TGTGCCAGCAGCTTAAGGCAGGGGGCAGATACGCAGTATTTT. It codes for CASSLRQGADTQYF.

The chain recombines TRBV11-2 with TRBJ2-5; D perhaps matches TRBD2 (7 bases). The CDR3 has 14 amino acids. Trimming took off 1 base at V and 3 bases at J, with 9 bases between the two ends. In germline, CDR1 is SGHAT, CDR2 FQNNGV. CDR3 sequence: CASSLGGGKETQYF. CDR3 bases: TGTGCCAGCAGCTTAGGGGGGGGCAAAGAGACCCAGTACTTC. Looking up the rest from reference TRBV11-2 and TRBJ2-5 gives the full variable domain: EAGVAQSPRYKIIEKRQSVAFWCNPISGHATLYWYQQILGQGPKLLIQFQNNGVVDDSQLPKDRFSAERLKGVDSTLKIQPAKLEDSAVYLCASSLGGGKETQYFGPGTRLLVL.